The sample holds many counts of the clone carrying this T cell receptor (beta chain). Its antigen is still unknown. Clonotypes were quantified using unique molecular identifier barcodes. From the 5' RACE reads, TCRdb called clonotypes with MiXCR, one entry per CDR3 protein. The sample includes about 20,000 distinct CDR3 sequences, approximately 1.9% of them seen just once. This sample was taken from a study of beta chain bispecific antibodies for T cell cancers. Overall study: Sequenced cells survived coculture with leukemia lines plus bispecific antibodies. Whole-study findings and limits: Normal T cells contributed less of the targeted TRBV signal than the leukemia cells did. After anti-TRBV12 rather than anti-CD19 exposure, TRBV12-3 made up about 99% less of total TRBV signal.

There are 15 residues in the CDR3. CDR1 is SGHTA, CDR2 FQGNSA, per germline. Trimming pared 3 bases from V and 5 bases from J, leaving 16 bases between. Either OKT3 anti-CD3 antibody or CD3/CD28 beads expanded T cells from blood mononuclear cells over roughly three days. Normal T cells cocultured with Jurkat cells and anti-TRBV12 bispecific. Cocultures held around 50,000 normal T cells, around 50,000 targets, and bispecific antibody. The chain employs TRBV7-2 and TRBJ1-1; D is undetermined. The sequence derives from a human donor in good health. Some clones in this sample may be carry-over from other donors' samples. This specimen consisted of healthy donor T cells cultured with leukemia cells, obtained from a culture containing a bispecific antibody targeting TCR Vbeta12. CDR3 coding DNA: TGTGCCAGCAGCTTCCGGGCAGCCCTCAGGACTGAAGCTTTCTTT. Protein sequence: CASSFRAALRTEAFF.